This T cell receptor (beta chain) emerged from a study of tumor-infiltrating lymphocytes in localized non-small cell lung cancer (TCRdb year 2021). Notes on the research overall: Several histologies were represented in the cohort, which also included both smokers and never-smokers as well as patients whose samples were collected after neoadjuvant chemotherapy. From each patient came resected tumor tissue plus uninvolved lung tissue from that same patient, and the uninvolved lung tissue was described as non-adjacent to the tumor. TCR sequencing was one of several integrated assays, alongside flow cytometry, multiplex immunofluorescence, RNA-seq, exome sequencing and proteomics, applied to the same patients. In total, the ICON cohort was made up of approximately 150 surgical patients who had localized non-small cell lung cancer and whose tumors were resected. A total of 55 or so patients were included in the paired tumor versus uninvolved lung comparison of immunoSEQ T-cell fraction.

On this clone: There is no known antigen for this receptor. Base-call qualities are not available, and no considerably larger clone is one nucleotide away.

Overall results and qualifications from the work: TCR-derived T-cell fraction did not differ between the flow cytometry-defined immunotypes IM1 (good prognosis) and IM2 (poor prognosis). Because assay coverage varied across patients depending on available tissue quantity, TCR sequencing was performed for only a subset of the cohort. Different pieces of the same tissue were used for different assays, so technical variation could not be separated from intratumor heterogeneity. In line with immunofluorescence CD3 counts, TCRbeta sequencing supported higher T cell infiltration in tumors compared with uninvolved lung tissue.

V and J are trimmed by 2 bases and 3 bases, and the gene matches miss 10 bases of the junction. The germline V gene sets CDR1 to SGDLS and CDR2 to YYNGEE. From the cysteine through the phenylalanine, the CDR3 covers 16 amino acids. Of all the DNA, just the CDR3 is kept, 48 bases in frame from base 1. Patient enrollment in ICON started in the first half of 2016, and the final patient was enrolled in September 2018. A subcohort of 70 to 85 patients provided fresh tumor and matched uninvolved tissue for in-depth immune analyses, with TCR sequencing among those analyses. TCR sequencing was performed on DNA isolated from bulk tissue, without cell sorting. The T-cell fraction in tumor and uninvolved lung tissue was provided by TCR sequencing with the immunoSEQ assay. The paper's processing steps were these. For survival analysis, patients were split into high (upper tertile) and low (lower two tertiles) T-cell fraction groups and compared by log-rank test. Paired tumor versus uninvolved lung differences in T-cell fraction were tested with a signed-rank test. TCRdb took this table from immuneACCESS and kept in-frame rearrangements with V and J called. Such tables lack part of the clones; where checked against another copy, unresolved V genes explain under half of the gap, and the rest is unexplained. That table gives V, J and clone size, and the DNA gave D and trimming. Counted in this sample were 11,000 or so clones; 67% of them appeared once. The top ten constitute approximately 10% of the sample.

The rearranged chain carries TRBV9 and TRBJ2-5, and TRBD1 aligns with 7 junction nucleotides. The TCR originated in a human donor with non-small cell lung cancer. The sample consisted of uninvolved lung tissue not adjacent to the tumor. The nucleotides read TGTGCCAGCAGCGTGGGGGTCCGGGACAGAAAAGAGACCCAGTACTTC. This codes for CASSVGVRDRKETQYF.